This T cell receptor beta chain was captured by sequencing in a study of shared clonotypes between healthy human individuals. On the study more broadly: Contributing individuals were two females and three males aged 18 to 49.

CDR1 SGHDT and CDR2 YYEEEE come from the germline V gene. The CDR3 runs 14 residues. V was pared by 4 bases and J by 4 bases, with 6 bases of the junction left unmatched. Measured with immunoSEQ multiplex PCR; TCRdb has only the in-frame clones, and not every one. The repertoire has about 680,000 clones, approximately 73% of them found once; the top ten carry around 1.8%. The investigators split CD4+ cells into a CD45RA+ naive subset and a CD45RA-negative memory subset. Sequencing used memory CD4+ T cells sorted from blood. Subset specified: CD45RA-negative fraction. This receptor was taken from a woman aged 25 to 45 in good health. The chain joins TRBV5-6 to TRBJ1-2, with TRBD1 matching over 8 bases. DNA of the CDR3: TGTGCCAGCAGCGCGACAGGGGTGAGCTATGGCTACACCTTC. Translating it yields CASSATGVSYGYTF.